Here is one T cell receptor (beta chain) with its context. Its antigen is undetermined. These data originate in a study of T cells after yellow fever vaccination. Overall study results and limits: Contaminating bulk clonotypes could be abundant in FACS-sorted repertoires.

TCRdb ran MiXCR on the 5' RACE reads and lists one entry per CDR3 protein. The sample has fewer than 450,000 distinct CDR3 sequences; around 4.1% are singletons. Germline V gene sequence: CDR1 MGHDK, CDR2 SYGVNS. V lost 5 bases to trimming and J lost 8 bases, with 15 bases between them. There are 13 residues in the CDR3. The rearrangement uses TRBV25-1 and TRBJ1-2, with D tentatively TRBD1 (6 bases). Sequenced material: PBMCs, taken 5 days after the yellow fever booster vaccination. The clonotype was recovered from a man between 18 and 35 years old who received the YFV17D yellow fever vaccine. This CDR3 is CASSLVRGGGYTF. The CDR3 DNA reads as TGTGCCAGCAGTTTGGTCAGGGGAGGCGGCTACACCTTC.